This TCR beta chain was captured in a study of spatial heterogeneity in lung cancer. Study at large: Every unique TCR and UMI combination, on average, appeared more than ten times in raw reads. Study-wide findings and caveats: Among blood samples, ubiquitous expanded tumor TCRs appeared more at resection than at follow-up.

The CDR3 spans 16 residues. J was trimmed by 8 bases and V by 0 bases; bases with no gene match: 6. Germline values: CDR1 MNHEY, CDR2 SMNVEV (reference sequence). This clonotype showed up many times. Its antigen is currently unknown. TCRdb reprocessed the 5' RACE reads with MiXCR, giving one entry per CDR3 protein. The sample carries some 44,000 distinct CDR3 sequences, roughly 15% recorded once. As for time point: sample taken at primary tumor resection. Tumor, nontumor lung or frozen PBMC supplied whole RNA, sequenced without sorting. The sample was PBMCs, taken at surgery. This rearrangement joins TRBV27 to TRBJ1-4; TRBD1 matches at 10 bases. The receptor was isolated from a male donor with early-stage non-small cell lung cancer. In DNA, the CDR3 is TGTGCCAGCAGTTTATCGGTGGGACAGGGGCCGGAAAAACTGTTTTTT. As protein: CASSLSVGQGPEKLFF.